A single sample gave rise to the 12 T cell receptor beta chains below, sequenced in a study of T cells in tumors after PD-1 blockade. Profiled with immunoSEQ multiplex PCR; TCRdb holds only in-frame clones, not every one. The sample contains more than 11,000 clones, roughly four fifths of which appear only once. Sequenced here: PBMCs, sampled after anti-PD-1 treatment. Every receptor here comes from a human donor with basal cell carcinoma.

V is TRBV5-1 and J is TRBJ1-2; no clear D. V was shortened by 4 bases and J by 5 bases, with 12 bases between the two germline ends. The CDR3 contains 13 residues. Germline V gene lookup returns CDR1 SGHRS and CDR2 YFSETQ. The CDR3 nucleotides are TGCGCCAGCAGCCCCCGGGAGCCTTATGGCTACACCTTC. Residues: CASSPREPYGYTF.

The V gene is TRBV5-1, the J gene TRBJ1-2; D is perhaps TRBD1 (5 bases). V was cut by 4 bases and J by 4 bases, with 17 bases left in between. Germline V gene data show CDR1 as SGHRS and CDR2 as YFSETQ. CDR3 size: 15 residues. Here the CDR3 DNA reads TGCGCCAGCAGCCCCTCGGGCCAGGGAATCTATGGCTACACCTTC. This translates into CASSPSGQGIYGYTF.

The chain is built from TRBV5-8 and TRBJ1-1; possible D gene TRBD1, 6 bases. CDR1 and CDR2 from the germline V gene are SGHTS and YDEGEE. The CDR3 is 15 amino acids. The germline V and J ends were trimmed by 5 bases and 2 bases, with 16 bases remaining between them. DNA of the CDR3: TGTGCCAGCAGAAAAAGGACAGATTTAAACACTGAAGCTTTCTTT. Protein: CASRKRTDLNTEAFF.

The chain recombines TRBV28 with TRBJ1-4; TRBD1 matches 7 bases. Trimming at V came to 8 bases and at J to 4 bases, leaving 10 bases not matched to a gene. The CDR3 loop spans 15 amino acids. Germline-derived CDR1 and CDR2 are MDHEN and SYDVKM. Here the CDR3 reads CASSRQGGNNEKLFF. The CDR3 region has the DNA TGTGCCAGCTCTAGACAGGGCGGTAATAATGAAAAACTGTTTTTT.

The V call is TRBV3-1 (or the pseudogene TRBV3-2), the J call TRBJ1-3; possible D gene TRBD1, 5 bases. V was pared by 5 bases and J by 3 bases, with 8 bases between. The CDR3 is 13 amino acids. Germline V gene lookup returns CDR1 LGHDT and CDR2 YNNKEL (reference sequence). CDR3 nucleotides: TGTGCCAGCAGCGCAGGGTTTGGAAACACCATATATTTT. Its translation is CASSAGFGNTIYF.

The rearrangement joins TRBV24-1 to TRBJ2-1; TRBD1 matches 11 bases. Germline CDR1 is KGHDR and CDR2 is SFDVKD. The V segment lost 3 bases and the J segment 5 bases; nucleotides outside the gene matches: 8. CDR3 length: 17 amino acids. CDR3 DNA: TGTGCCACCAGTGATCTAAGGGACAGGGGGTCAGACAATGAGCAGTTCTTC. It yields the protein CATSDLRDRGSDNEQFF.

The V and J genes are TRBV3-1 (or the pseudogene TRBV3-2) and TRBJ1-3; D gene ambiguous. Germline V lookup: CDR1 LGHDT, CDR2 YNNKEL (reference sequence). Trimming took off 4 bases at V and 1 base at J, with 5 bases between the two ends. This CDR3 spans 13 amino acids. The chain's CDR3 is CASSLESGNTIYF. The CDR3 coding sequence is TGTGCCAGCAGCCTCGAGTCTGGAAACACCATATATTTT.

This clone was found once. The rearrangement uses TRBV28 and TRBJ2-3; a weak D match, TRBD1 (5 bases). Germline V gives CDR1 MDHEN, CDR2 SYDVKM. This CDR3 comprises 13 residues. V lost 8 bases and J 1 base, leaving 10 bases between the germline ends. CDR3 nucleotides: TGTGCCAGCGGCGACAGCCGCACAGATACGCAGTATTTT. This sequence encodes CASGDSRTDTQYF.

V is TRBV6-5 and J is TRBJ2-5; D perhaps matches TRBD1 (5 bases). V dropped 8 bases and J dropped 4 bases, with 14 bases sitting between them. The CDR3 has 13 amino acids. The germline gives CDR1 MNHEY, CDR2 SVGAGI. CDR3 sequence: CASGKVGAETQYF. The CDR3 region has the DNA TGTGCCAGCGGGAAGGTAGGGGCAGAGACCCAGTACTTC.

This chain uses TRBV9 with TRBJ2-2, with TRBD1 matching over 11 bases. The CDR3 runs to 16 residues. Per germline, CDR1 SGDLS and CDR2 YYNGEE. V shed 2 bases, J shed 6 bases, and the junction held 6 bases outside the gene matches. The DNA for the CDR3 is TGTGCCAGCAGCGTGAGGACAGGGGGCGCGTCCGGGGAGCTGTTTTTT. Residues: CASSVRTGGASGELFF.

V usage is TRBV29-1 and J usage is TRBJ1-1; 10 bases match TRBD1. Germline lookup yields CDR1 SQVTM and CDR2 ANQGSEA. V trimming: 6 bases; J trimming: 1 base; junction bases outside the gene matches: 2. This CDR3 contains 13 residues. Written as DNA, the CDR3 is TGCAGCGTGCGACAGGGGGCGAACACTGAAGCTTTCTTT. The encoded protein is CSVRQGANTEAFF.

The chain couples TRBV6-5 to TRBJ2-7; D gene uncertain. Germline V gene sequence: CDR1 MNHEY, CDR2 SVGAGI. V dropped 2 bases and J dropped 3 bases, with 11 bases sitting between them. The length of the CDR3 is 14 residues. Here the CDR3 DNA reads TGTGCCAGCAGTTACCAGAGAGGCAACTACGAGCAGTACTTC. Its protein product is CASSYQRGNYEQYF.